A single sample gave rise to the 9 T cell receptor beta chains below, sequenced in a study of blood T cell repertoires in COVID-19. The assay was immunoSEQ multiplex PCR, and TCRdb's table has in-frame clones only and misses some. The profile shows about 300,000 clones, over 75% of them singletons. The specimen sequenced was peripheral blood. Receptors were obtained from a woman aged 25 to 45 with COVID-19, enrolled during active disease.

The chain employs TRBV9 and TRBJ2-1, with TRBD2 matching over 11 bases. V lost 3 bases to trimming and J lost 4 bases; unmatched junction nucleotides: 3. Looked up from germline, CDR1 is SGDLS and CDR2 is YYNGEE. This CDR3 spans 15 amino acids. The CDR3 reads CASSAGTSGYNEQFF. The CDR3 DNA reads as TGTGCCAGCAGCGCCGGGACTAGCGGATACAATGAGCAGTTCTTC.

The chain recombines TRBV7-6 with TRBJ2-5; a weak D match, TRBD1 (6 bases). The CDR3 consists of 15 residues. V was trimmed by 4 bases and J by 4 bases, leaving 16 bases between them. Germline CDR1 SGHVS, CDR2 FNYEAQ. The CDR3 protein is CASSWEPRGGETQYF. In DNA form, the CDR3 reads TGTGCCAGCAGCTGGGAGCCGCGAGGGGGAGAGACCCAGTACTTC.

A note on this clone: The same CDR3 is also encoded by other DNA sequences in this sample. The CDR3 region is CASSQTGGNSPLHF. The CDR3, as DNA: TGTGCCAGCTCACAGACAGGGGGCAATTCACCCCTCCACTTT. V is TRBV18 and J is TRBJ1-6; 10 nucleotides match TRBD1. This CDR3 spans 14 amino acids. The junction had 1 base not matched to a gene; V was cut back by 4 bases and J by 7 bases. CDR1 is KGHSH, CDR2 LQKENI, per germline.

The V and J genes are TRBV30 and TRBJ1-2, with D possibly matching TRBD1 (6 bases). Per germline, CDR1 GTSNPN and CDR2 SVGIG (reference sequence). CDR3 length: 13 residues. The germline V and J ends were trimmed by 2 bases and 5 bases, with 12 bases remaining between them. The CDR3 sequence: CAWSQNRDYGYTF. The CDR3 DNA follows: TGTGCCTGGAGTCAAAACAGGGATTATGGCTACACCTTC.

The rearrangement uses TRBV24-1 and TRBJ2-3, with 12 bases lining up with TRBD2. The CDR3 is 17 residues long. Trimming cost V 3 bases and J 5 bases; bases outside gene matches: 8. Germline CDR1 and CDR2: KGHDR and SFDVKD. The CDR3, as DNA: TGTGCCACCAGTGATCCGAGGACTAGCGGGGAGGGAGATACGCAGTATTTT. Translating gives CATSDPRTSGEGDTQYF.

Note on this clone: The same CDR3 also results from other DNA sequences found in this sample. CDR3 sequence reads: CASSPPGSYNEQFF. The CDR3 DNA reads as TGTGCCAGCTCACCACCGGGCAGTTACAATGAGCAGTTCTTC. The chain employs TRBV18 and TRBJ2-1; D not resolved. Germline lookup yields CDR1 KGHSH and CDR2 LQKENI. The CDR3 is 14 residues long. V was pared by 0 bases and J by 4 bases, with 7 bases between.

The V call is TRBV7-3, the J call TRBJ2-5; 11 positions agree with TRBD2. The CDR3 has 15 amino acids. Germline trimming cut 5 bases from V and 5 bases from J; bases unmatched to any gene: 7. Germline CDR1 SGHTA, CDR2 FQGTGA. The CDR3 bases are TGTGCCAGCAGCCTAATAGCGGGAGGGCCGGAGACCCAGTACTTC. Its protein product is CASSLIAGGPETQYF.

The DNA of the CDR3 is TGTGCCAGCAGTGATACAGGGACCAATCAGCCCCAGCATTTT. Protein sequence: CASSDTGTNQPQHF. The J gene is TRBJ1-5, the V gene TRBV6-2 or TRBV6-3, with D possibly matching TRBD1 (6 bases). The CDR3 is 14 amino acids. V was trimmed by 5 bases and J by 3 bases, leaving 11 bases between them. The germline V gene has CDR1 MNHEY and CDR2 SVGEGT.

The rearrangement uses TRBV3-1 (or the pseudogene TRBV3-2) and TRBJ2-5, with 7 bases fitting TRBD2. From germline, CDR1 is LGHDT and CDR2 YNNKEL (reference sequence). The V and J ends lost 4 bases and 10 bases, in that order; junction bases with no gene match: 9. CDR3 length: 13 amino acids. CDR3 in amino acids: CASSRTDREDQYF. CDR3 bases: TGTGCCAGCAGCCGTACGGACCGGGAGGACCAGTACTTC.